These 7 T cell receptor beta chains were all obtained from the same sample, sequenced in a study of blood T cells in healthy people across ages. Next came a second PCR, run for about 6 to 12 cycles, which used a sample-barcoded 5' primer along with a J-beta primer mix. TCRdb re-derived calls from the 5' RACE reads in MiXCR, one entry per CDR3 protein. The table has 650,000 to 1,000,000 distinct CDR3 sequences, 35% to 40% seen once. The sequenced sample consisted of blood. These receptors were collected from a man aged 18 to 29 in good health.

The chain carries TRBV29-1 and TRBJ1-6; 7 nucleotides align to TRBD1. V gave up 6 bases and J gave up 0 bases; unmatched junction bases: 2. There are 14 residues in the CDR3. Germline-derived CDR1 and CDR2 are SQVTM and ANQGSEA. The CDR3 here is CSVQGSSYNSPLHF. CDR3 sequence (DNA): TGCAGCGTACAGGGGAGCTCCTATAATTCACCCCTCCACTTT.

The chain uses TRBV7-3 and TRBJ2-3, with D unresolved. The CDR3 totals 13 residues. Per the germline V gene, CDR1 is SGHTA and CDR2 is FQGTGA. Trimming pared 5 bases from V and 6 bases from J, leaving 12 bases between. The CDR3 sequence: CASSPHPRDTQYF. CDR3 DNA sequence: TGTGCCAGCAGCCCCCACCCGCGCGATACGCAGTATTTT.

The CDR3 loop is CASSLVELRFETGELFF. DNA of the CDR3: TGTGCCAGCAGCTTAGTGGAACTACGGTTCGAGACCGGGGAGCTGTTTTTT. The rearrangement links TRBV5-5 to TRBJ2-2; D unclear. The CDR3 consists of 17 residues. Germline loops: CDR1 SGHKS, CDR2 YYEKEE (reference sequence). V dropped 2 bases and J dropped 5 bases, with 19 bases sitting between them.

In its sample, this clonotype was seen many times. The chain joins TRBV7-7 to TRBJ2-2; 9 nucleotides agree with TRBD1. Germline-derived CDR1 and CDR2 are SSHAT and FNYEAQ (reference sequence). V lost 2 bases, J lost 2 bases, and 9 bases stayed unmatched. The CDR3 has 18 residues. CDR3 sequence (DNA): TGTGCCAGCAGCTTAACTCCCCCGGGACAGGGCAACACCGGGGAGCTGTTTTTT. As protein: CASSLTPPGQGNTGELFF.

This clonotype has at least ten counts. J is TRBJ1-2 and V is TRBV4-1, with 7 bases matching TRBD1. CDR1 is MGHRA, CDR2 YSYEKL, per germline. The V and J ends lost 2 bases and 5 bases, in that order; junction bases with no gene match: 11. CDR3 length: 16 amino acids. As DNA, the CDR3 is TGCGCCAGCAGCCAATTATGGGACAGTCCCTATTATGGCTACACCTTC. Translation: CASSQLWDSPYYGYTF.

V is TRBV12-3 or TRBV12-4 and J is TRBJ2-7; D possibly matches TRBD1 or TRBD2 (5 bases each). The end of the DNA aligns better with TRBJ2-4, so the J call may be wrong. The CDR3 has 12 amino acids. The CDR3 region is CASSLGGVIQYF. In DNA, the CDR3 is TGTGCCAGCAGTTTAGGAGGGGTCATTCAGTACTTC.

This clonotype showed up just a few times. The CDR3 bases are TGTGCCAGCAGTTTATTCTTCCCCAATGAGCAGTTCTTC. Translated: CASSLFFPNEQFF. The chain links TRBV27 to TRBJ2-1; D is ambiguous. With 1 base removed from V and 6 bases from J, the gap between germline ends came to 7 bases. CDR3 length equals 13 residues. The germline V gene has CDR1 MNHEY and CDR2 SMNVEV (reference sequence).